A single sample gave rise to the 12 T cell receptor beta chains below, sequenced in a study of cytomegalovirus exposure and HLA in healthy donors. The PCR made use of 60 Vbeta and 13 Jbeta primers. The data were produced by immunoSEQ multiplex PCR, yet TCRdb's version contains in-frame clones alone and is incomplete. The table includes under 200,000 clones, 79% detected once. Sequenced sample: PBMCs. The receptors come from a middle-aged woman in good health and CMV-seronegative.

The chain has TRBV6-6 and TRBJ1-2; possibly TRBD1 for D (5 bases). V gave up 5 bases and J gave up 7 bases, with 8 bases separating them. Germline V CDR1 and CDR2: MNHNY, SVGAGI (reference sequence). The length of the CDR3 is 11 residues. Here the CDR3 DNA reads TGTGCCAGCAGTGACGGGGGTGGCTACACCTTC. This codes for CASSDGGGYTF.

The rearrangement links TRBV13 to TRBJ2-5; tentatively, D is TRBD2 (5 bases). With the DNA end fitting TRBJ2-7 better, the J assignment may be wrong. The CDR3 is 13 amino acids. Germline CDR1 and CDR2: PRHDT and FYEKMQ (reference sequence). The CDR3 bases are TGTGCCAGCGGTGTACGGGGAGACTACGAGCAGTACTTC. Protein: CASGVRGDYEQYF.

This clone was counted between two and nine times. The rearrangement joins TRBV5-4 to TRBJ1-4; the match to TRBD1 covers 10 bases. This CDR3 has 14 residues. Per the germline V gene, CDR1 is SGHNT and CDR2 is YYREEE (reference sequence). Trimming removed 4 bases from V and 5 bases from J; junction bases left unmatched: 2. CDR3 coding DNA: TGTGCCAGCAGCAGACAGGGGGCGAATGAAAAACTGTTTTTT. Protein product: CASSRQGANEKLFF.

The V gene is TRBV28, the J gene TRBJ2-3; 7 bases match TRBD2. CDR1 is MDHEN and CDR2 is SYDVKM in the germline V gene. V lost 2 bases and J lost 1; bases outside the gene matches: 3. There are 15 residues in the CDR3. CDR3 in amino acids: CASSLGLAGTDTQYF. CDR3 sequence (DNA): TGTGCCAGCAGTTTAGGGCTAGCGGGCACAGATACGCAGTATTTT.

Concerning this clone itself: Other nucleotide sequences from this sample produce the same CDR3. The rearrangement joins TRBV6-6 to TRBJ1-1; perhaps TRBD1 as D (5 bases). The CDR3 sequence is 13 residues long. The germline CDR1 and CDR2 sequences are MNHNY and SVGAGI (reference sequence). With 0 bases removed from V and 4 bases from J, the gap between germline ends came to 6 bases. CDR3 region: CASSYSGGTEAFF. The CDR3 nucleotides are TGTGCCAGCAGTTACTCGGGGGGCACTGAAGCTTTCTTT.

The V call is TRBV7-3, the J call TRBJ2-3; D possibly corresponds to TRBD1 (5 bases). With 8 bases removed from V and 8 bases from J, the gap between germline ends came to 14 bases. Germline V CDR1 and CDR2: SGHTA, FQGTGA. The CDR3 loop spans 12 amino acids. CDR3 nucleotide sequence: TGTGCCAGCGGAAACGTCCAGGGTACGCAGTATTTT. Translating it yields CASGNVQGTQYF.

The chain joins TRBV19 to TRBJ2-7, with D perhaps TRBD2 (6 bases). Deletions cut 4 bases from V and 3 bases from J, with 16 bases between. This CDR3 is 15 amino acids long. Germline CDR1 LNHDA, CDR2 SQIVND (reference sequence). The CDR3 DNA reads TGTGCCAGTAGTAATTTAGCGGAGAGCATCTACGAGCAGTACTTC. Translating it yields CASSNLAESIYEQYF.

This rearrangement joins TRBV9 to TRBJ2-5; TRBD1 matches at 10 bases. In germline, CDR1 is SGDLS, CDR2 YYNGEE. Trimming removed 4 bases from V and 4 bases from J; junction bases left unmatched: 7. The CDR3 is 15 residues long. The CDR3 is CASSRAGQGIETQYF. The DNA for the CDR3 is TGTGCCAGCAGCCGCGCGGGACAGGGGATAGAGACCCAGTACTTC.

This clone has just one count. The chain employs TRBV4-1 and TRBJ1-5; 8 bases are shared with TRBD1. The CDR3 loop spans 15 amino acids. V was clipped by 0 bases and J by 4 bases; unmatched bases: 2. In germline, CDR1 is MGHRA, CDR2 YSYEKL. In DNA form, the CDR3 reads TGCGCCAGCAGCCAAGAACAGGGGGGGAATCAGCCCCAGCATTTT. This gives the protein CASSQEQGGNQPQHF.

V usage is TRBV6-5 and J usage is TRBJ1-1, with TRBD1 as a possible D gene (5 bases). The CDR3 runs 12 residues. The V end lost 2 bases, the J end lost 6 bases, and 7 bases lay between the germline ends. Germline loops: CDR1 MNHEY, CDR2 SVGAGI. The CDR3 DNA follows: TGTGCCAGCAGTTACCGGGGGTCTGAAGCTTTCTTT. Residues: CASSYRGSEAFF.

This sequence joins TRBV5-4 and TRBJ1-1; the D gene is possibly TRBD1 (5 bases). The CDR3 extends over 17 amino acids. The germline V and J ends were trimmed by 6 bases and 8 bases, with 29 bases remaining between them. Germline assignment: CDR1 SGHNT and CDR2 YYREEE (reference sequence). CDR3 amino acids: CASTIWTLSIRRAEAFF. Written as DNA, the CDR3 is TGTGCCAGCACCATTTGGACACTTTCTATTAGAAGGGCCGAAGCTTTCTTT.

V usage is TRBV6-5 and J usage is TRBJ2-2; no definite D call. Germline values: CDR1 MNHEY, CDR2 SVGAGI. V was pared by 2 bases and J by 6 bases, with 10 bases between. The CDR3 loop spans 14 amino acids. The CDR3 bases are TGTGCCAGCAGTTACACGCAGGCAGCCGGGGAGCTGTTTTTT. This gives the protein CASSYTQAAGELFF.